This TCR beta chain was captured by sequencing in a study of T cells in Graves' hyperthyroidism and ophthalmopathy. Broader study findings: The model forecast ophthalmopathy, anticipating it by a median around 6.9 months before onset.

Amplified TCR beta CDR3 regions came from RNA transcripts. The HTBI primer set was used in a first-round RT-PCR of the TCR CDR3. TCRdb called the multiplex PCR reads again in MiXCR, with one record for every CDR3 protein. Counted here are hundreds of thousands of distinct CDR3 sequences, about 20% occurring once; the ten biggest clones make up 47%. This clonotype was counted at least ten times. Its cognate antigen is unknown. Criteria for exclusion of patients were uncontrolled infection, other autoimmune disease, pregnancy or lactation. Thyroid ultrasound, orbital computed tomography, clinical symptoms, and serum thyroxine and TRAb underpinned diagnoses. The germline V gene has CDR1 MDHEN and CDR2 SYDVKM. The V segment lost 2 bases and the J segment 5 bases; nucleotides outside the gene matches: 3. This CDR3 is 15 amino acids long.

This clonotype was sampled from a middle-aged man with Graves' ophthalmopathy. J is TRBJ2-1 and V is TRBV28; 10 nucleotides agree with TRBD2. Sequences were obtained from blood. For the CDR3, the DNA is TGTGCCAGCAGTTTAGTGACTAGCGGGCACAATGAGCAGTTCTTC. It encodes CASSLVTSGHNEQFF.